Listed below are T cell receptor beta chains from one sample, sequenced in a study of T cells in localized non-small cell lung cancer. Assay used: immunoSEQ multiplex PCR; TCRdb lists only in-frame clones, some missing. The data show around 15,000 clones, with about 85% seen just once and roughly a quarter held by the top ten. The sample was peripheral blood, taken before any cancer treatment. These receptors originate from a female donor at least 60 years old with stage I squamous cell lung carcinoma. Both conserved end residues are part of each CDR3. Fields, in order: V gene, clone size, J gene, D gene, CDR3 protein, CDR3 DNA. The D gene is left open where the match is weak. A clone size is listed for some rows: how often the clone was seen (once, few, many), or a class if it is expanded.

V: TRBV7-9; size: once; J: TRBJ2-1; D: NA; CDR3: CASKGRESFGEFF; DNA: TGTGCCAGCAAGGGCAGAGAGTCCTTCGGGGAGTTCTTC
V: TRBV28; size: NA; J: TRBJ1-1; D: NA; CDR3: CASLTSGALEAFF; DNA: TGTGCCAGTCTAACTTCAGGGGCCCTTGAAGCTTTCTTT
V: TRBV6-6; size: NA; J: TRBJ1-1; D: NA; CDR3: CASSQQGATEAFF; DNA: TGTGCCAGCAGTCAACAGGGCGCTACTGAAGCTTTCTTT
V: TRBV9; size: NA; J: TRBJ2-1; D: TRBD2; CDR3: CASSVATGLAGGGEQFF; DNA: TGTGCCAGCAGCGTAGCTACGGGACTAGCGGGGGGTGGGGAGCAGTTCTTC
V: TRBV5-4; size: once; J: TRBJ2-1; D: TRBD2; CDR3: CASSSSGPSSYNEQFF; DNA: TGTGCCAGCAGTTCTAGCGGACCCAGCTCCTACAATGAGCAGTTCTTC
V: TRBV7-6; size: NA; J: TRBJ1-5; D: NA; CDR3: CASSLGTGTNQPQHF; DNA: TGTGCCAGCAGCTTAGGCACAGGGACCAATCAGCCCCAGCATTTT
V: TRBV9; size: NA; J: TRBJ2-2; D: NA; CDR3: CASMGTNSGAGELFF; DNA: TGTGCCAGCATGGGGACAAATTCCGGGGCCGGGGAGCTGTTTTTT
V: TRBV7-9; size: NA; J: TRBJ2-5; D: NA; CDR3: CASSPRGPETQYF; DNA: TGTGCCAGCAGCCCTCGGGGGCCGGAGACCCAGTACTTC
V: TRBV5-4; size: NA; J: TRBJ1-1; D: NA; CDR3: CASSLRSPLNTEAFF; DNA: TGTGCCAGCAGCTTGAGAAGCCCCCTGAACACTGAAGCTTTCTTT
V: TRBV19; size: NA; J: TRBJ1-1; D: NA; CDR3: CASSIRGPGTEAFF; DNA: TGTGCCAGTAGTATTAGAGGGCCAGGCACTGAAGCTTTCTTT
V: TRBV7-6; size: NA; J: TRBJ1-3; D: NA; CDR3: CASSLRDVPTTPGNTIYF; DNA: TGTGCCAGCAGCTTAAGAGACGTTCCGACAACCCCTGGAAACACCATATATTTT
V: TRBV7-9; size: NA; J: TRBJ1-2; D: NA; CDR3: CASSFYPQSIYGYTF; DNA: TGTGCCAGCAGCTTCTATCCACAGTCAATCTATGGCTACACCTTC
V: TRBV27; size: NA; J: TRBJ2-7; D: NA; CDR3: CASSLWGSYEQYF; DNA: TGTGCCAGCAGCCTCTGGGGCTCCTACGAGCAGTACTTC
V: TRBV29-1; size: NA; J: TRBJ2-5; D: NA; CDR3: CSVAQEQETQYF; DNA: TGCAGCGTTGCACAGGAGCAAGAGACCCAGTACTTC
V: TRBV19; size: NA; J: TRBJ2-7; D: TRBD1; CDR3: CASSISSGTVSYEQYF; DNA: TGTGCCAGTAGTATATCCTCTGGGACAGTGTCCTACGAGCAGTACTTC
V: TRBV10-1; size: NA; J: TRBJ1-1; D: TRBD1; CDR3: CASSAGTGRNTEAFF; DNA: TGCGCCAGCAGCGCCGGGACAGGGCGTAACACTGAAGCTTTCTTT
V: TRBV18; size: once; J: TRBJ1-5; D: TRBD1; CDR3: CASSQTGAGNQPQHF; DNA: TGTGCCAGCTCACAGACAGGGGCCGGCAATCAGCCCCAGCATTTT
V: TRBV4-1; size: NA; J: TRBJ1-5; D: NA; CDR3: CASSRGTQDSNQPQHF; DNA: TGCGCCAGCAGCCGCGGGACACAGGATAGCAATCAGCCCCAGCATTTT
V: TRBV29-1; size: NA; J: TRBJ2-2; D: NA; CDR3: CSGLGTRNTGELFF; DNA: TGCAGCGGCCTCGGGACACGGAACACCGGGGAGCTGTTTTTT
V: TRBV7-6; size: NA; J: TRBJ2-1; D: TRBD1; CDR3: CASSAGQGASSYNEQFF; DNA: TGTGCCAGCAGCGCGGGACAGGGCGCAAGCTCCTACAATGAGCAGTTCTTC
V: TRBV19; size: NA; J: TRBJ1-6; D: NA; CDR3: CASSIRNSPLHF; DNA: TGTGCCAGTAGTATAAGGAATTCACCCCTCCACTTT
V: TRBV18; size: NA; J: TRBJ1-1; D: NA; CDR3: CASLGTENTEAFF; DNA: TGTGCCAGCCTGGGGACGGAGAACACTGAAGCTTTCTTT
V: TRBV4-1; size: NA; J: TRBJ2-1; D: NA; CDR3: CASSLEGGTYNEQFF; DNA: TGCGCCAGCAGCCTGGAGGGGGGGACCTACAATGAGCAGTTCTTC
V: TRBV7-9; size: NA; J: TRBJ2-7; D: TRBD2; CDR3: CASSLRAGGLRNGEQYF; DNA: TGTGCCAGCAGCTTACGGGCGGGGGGGCTCCGTAACGGCGAGCAGTACTTC
V: TRBV6-4; size: NA; J: TRBJ2-6; D: NA; CDR3: CASSESESGANVLTF; DNA: TGTGCCAGCAGTGAGTCGGAATCTGGGGCCAACGTCCTGACTTTC
V: TRBV6-1; size: NA; J: TRBJ1-5; D: NA; CDR3: CASRRGLPNQPQHF; DNA: TGTGCCAGCAGGAGGGGCTTACCGAATCAGCCCCAGCATTTT
V: TRBV9; size: NA; J: TRBJ2-2; D: NA; CDR3: CASSELVGTGELFF; DNA: TGTGCCAGCAGCGAACTAGTGGGAACCGGGGAGCTGTTTTTT
V: TRBV27; size: NA; J: TRBJ2-1; D: NA; CDR3: CASTHGAYNEQFF; DNA: TGTGCCAGCACCCACGGGGCCTACAATGAGCAGTTCTTC
V: TRBV5-4; size: NA; J: TRBJ2-7; D: NA; CDR3: CASSLAYSTYEQYF; DNA: TGTGCCAGCAGCTTGGCGTACTCCACATACGAGCAGTACTTC
V: TRBV6-1; size: NA; J: TRBJ2-3; D: NA; CDR3: CASTLSRADTQYF; DNA: TGTGCCAGCACCCTGTCTAGGGCAGATACGCAGTATTTT
V: TRBV29-1; size: NA; J: TRBJ1-1; D: NA; CDR3: CSVEEGRGYTEAFF; DNA: TGCAGCGTTGAAGAAGGCAGGGGCTACACTGAAGCTTTCTTT
V: TRBV27; size: NA; J: TRBJ1-1; D: NA; CDR3: CASSRRGNLGMNTEAFF; DNA: TGTGCCAGCAGCCGAAGGGGTAATCTGGGAATGAACACTGAAGCTTTCTTT
V: TRBV7-2; size: NA; J: TRBJ1-3; D: NA; CDR3: CASSLALAGGNTIYF; DNA: TGTGCCAGCAGCTTAGCCCTGGCAGGAGGAAACACCATATATTTT
V: TRBV9; size: NA; J: TRBJ1-3; D: NA; CDR3: CASSVGGGEGTGNTIYF; DNA: TGTGCCAGCAGCGTTGGGGGCGGGGAAGGGACTGGAAACACCATATATTTT
V: TRBV30; size: NA; J: TRBJ2-2; D: NA; CDR3: CAWSVLGPPRNTGELFF; DNA: TGTGCCTGGAGTGTCCTAGGGCCCCCTCGAAACACCGGGGAGCTGTTTTTT
V: TRBV6-5; size: NA; J: TRBJ2-2; D: TRBD1; CDR3: CASLGTGNTGELFF; DNA: TGTGCCAGCCTCGGGACAGGGAACACCGGGGAGCTGTTTTTT
V: TRBV2; size: NA; J: TRBJ2-7; D: TRBD1; CDR3: CASIPGQGLGEQYF; DNA: TGTGCCAGCATCCCGGGACAGGGGTTGGGGGAGCAGTACTTC
V: TRBV27; size: NA; J: TRBJ1-1; D: NA; CDR3: CASRNDRTNTEAFF; DNA: TGTGCCAGCAGGAACGACAGAACGAACACTGAAGCTTTCTTT
V: TRBV7-2; size: NA; J: TRBJ1-1; D: NA; CDR3: CASSLFLPGTEAFF; DNA: TGTGCCAGCAGCCTCTTCCTACCTGGAACTGAAGCTTTCTTT
V: TRBV19; size: NA; J: TRBJ2-1; D: NA; CDR3: CAAGSSYNEQFF; DNA: TGTGCCGCCGGAAGCTCCTACAATGAGCAGTTCTTC
V: TRBV5-6; size: NA; J: TRBJ2-2; D: TRBD1; CDR3: CASSLTTGDTGELFF; DNA: TGTGCCAGCAGTCTCACGACAGGGGACACCGGGGAGCTGTTTTTT
V: TRBV6-5; size: NA; J: TRBJ2-2; D: NA; CDR3: CASSFTVFTGELFF; DNA: TGTGCCAGCAGTTTCACAGTGTTCACCGGGGAGCTGTTTTTT
V: TRBV10-3; size: few; J: TRBJ2-2; D: TRBD2; CDR3: CAISEAGVDGELFF; DNA: TGTGCCATCAGTGAAGCGGGAGTGGACGGGGAGCTGTTTTTT
V: TRBV5-4; size: once; J: TRBJ2-2; D: TRBD1; CDR3: CASSPGQGEAGELFF; DNA: TGTGCCAGCAGCCCGGGACAGGGAGAAGCCGGGGAGCTGTTTTTT
V: TRBV30; size: NA; J: TRBJ2-2; D: NA; CDR3: CAWSKGPNTGELFF; DNA: TGTGCCTGGAGTAAGGGACCGAACACCGGGGAGCTGTTTTTT
V: TRBV11-2; size: NA; J: TRBJ1-2; D: NA; CDR3: CASRITGTHYGYTF; DNA: TGTGCCAGCCGAATTACAGGAACCCACTATGGCTACACCTTC
V: TRBV7-2; size: few; J: TRBJ2-7; D: TRBD2; CDR3: CASSLGSSGSQQYF; DNA: TGTGCCAGCAGCTTAGGCTCTAGCGGGAGTCAGCAGTACTTC
V: TRBV5-1; size: once; J: TRBJ2-1; D: TRBD1; CDR3: CASSVGTGEFNEQFF; DNA: TGCGCCAGCAGCGTTGGGACAGGGGAGTTCAATGAGCAGTTCTTC
V: TRBV7-2; size: few; J: TRBJ2-3; D: NA; CDR3: CASSLDLDTQYF; DNA: TGTGCCAGCAGCTTAGACCTGGATACGCAGTATTTT
V: TRBV7-2; size: NA; J: TRBJ2-5; D: NA; CDR3: CASSLLAIPQETQYF; DNA: TGTGCCAGCAGCTTATTGGCCATTCCACAAGAGACCCAGTACTTC
V: TRBV10-1; size: NA; J: TRBJ2-3; D: TRBD2; CDR3: CASSSTSWENTQYF; DNA: TGCGCCAGCAGTTCGACTAGCTGGGAGAATACGCAGTATTTT
V: TRBV13; size: NA; J: TRBJ2-3; D: NA; CDR3: CASSLGTDTQYF; DNA: TGTGCCAGCAGCTTAGGCACAGATACGCAGTATTTT
V: TRBV5-5; size: NA; J: TRBJ1-1; D: TRBD1; CDR3: CASSVLVQGAVAEAFF; DNA: TGTGCCAGCAGCGTTCTGGTACAGGGGGCCGTGGCTGAAGCTTTCTTT
V: TRBV18; size: NA; J: TRBJ2-5; D: TRBD1; CDR3: CASSPSTGGGETQYF; DNA: TGTGCCAGCTCACCTTCGACAGGGGGAGGAGAGACCCAGTACTTC
V: TRBV2; size: NA; J: TRBJ1-5; D: TRBD1; CDR3: CASSGDRGSNQPQHF; DNA: TGTGCCAGCAGTGGAGACAGGGGTAGCAATCAGCCCCAGCATTTT
V: TRBV5-4; size: NA; J: TRBJ2-7; D: NA; CDR3: CASSPGEISYEQYF; DNA: TGTGCCAGCAGCCCGGGGGAAATCTCCTACGAGCAGTACTTC
V: TRBV5-6; size: few; J: TRBJ1-4; D: NA; CDR3: CASSLGGVDEKLFF; DNA: TGTGCCAGCAGCTTGGGAGGGGTGGATGAAAAACTGTTTTTT